These 28 T cell receptor beta chains came from one sample sequenced in a study of shared clonotypes between healthy human individuals (TCRdb year 2020). Libraries were made using the immunoSEQ multiplex PCR assay. The clones in this table, taken by TCRdb from immuneACCESS, are in-frame only. Not every clone is retained; where verified, under half of the shortfall comes from an unresolved V gene, and the cause of the rest is unknown. The sample table shows over 850,000 clones, and 78% are seen once. The top ten clonotypes cover 0.61% of the sample. Specimen: memory CD4+ T cells from PBMCs. The sample's cell subset or site label, in plain terms: CD45RA-negative fraction. Receptors originate from a man aged 18 to 30 in good health. Some clones in this sample may be carry-over from other donors' samples.

For this clone: The likely explanation is a read error, given a far larger clone one base away. CDR3 residues: CASSSLGGTSGTNVLTF. The CDR3 bases are TGTGCCAGCTCTAGCCTAGGAGGGACCTCTGGGACCAACGTCCTGACTTTC. The rearrangement links TRBV18 to TRBJ2-6; maybe TRBD2 (6 bases). Germline loops: CDR1 KGHSH, CDR2 LQKENI. This CDR3 is 17 amino acids long.

J is TRBJ2-5 and V is TRBV2; no reliable D call. V was cut by 7 bases and J by 5 bases, with 2 bases left in between. Germline CDR1 SNHLY, CDR2 FYNNEI. The CDR3 runs 9 residues. The chain's CDR3 is CASTETQYF. DNA for the CDR3: TGTGCCAGCACTGAGACCCAGTACTTC. The whole variable domain, remainder taken from reference TRBV2 and TRBJ2-5, is EPEVTQTPSHQVTQMGQEVILRCVPISNHLYFYWYRQILGQKVEFLVSFYNNEISEKSEIFDDQFSVERPDGSNFTLKIRSTKLEDSAMYFCASTETQYFGPGTRLLVL.

The V gene is TRBV7-3, the J gene TRBJ2-3; D gene ambiguous. This CDR3 spans 14 amino acids. V was trimmed by 1 base and J by 2 bases, leaving 7 bases between them. CDR1 and CDR2 (germline): SGHTA, FQGTGA. In DNA form, the CDR3 reads TGTGCCAGCAGCTTAATACATAACACAGATACGCAGTATTTT. Translated: CASSLIHNTDTQYF.

This clone was counted once. This chain joins TRBV6-1 and TRBJ1-5; maybe TRBD1 (6 bases). The CDR3 contains 16 residues. Looked up from germline, CDR1 is MNHNS and CDR2 is SASEGT. Trimming pared 4 bases from V and 0 bases from J, leaving 13 bases between. CDR3 coding DNA: TGTGCCAGCAGTGCCTGGACAGCTTATAGCAATCAGCCCCAGCATTTT. Translating it yields CASSAWTAYSNQPQHF.

This chain's CDR3 is CASSLDTGEETQYF. The CDR3, as DNA: TGCGCCAGCAGCTTGGACACGGGGGAAGAGACCCAGTACTTC. V is TRBV5-1 and J is TRBJ2-5, with a tentative D call TRBD2 (6 bases). The CDR3 totals 14 residues. CDR1 and CDR2 from the germline V gene are SGHRS and YFSETQ. The V gene lost 0 bases and the J gene lost 3 bases, with 9 bases spanning the gap.

On this clone itself: The junction shows a germline mismatch at one end, possibly a read error. V usage is TRBV4-3 and J usage is TRBJ2-1; the match to TRBD2 covers 12 bases. The germline V gene encodes CDR1 LGHNA and CDR2 YSLEER. This CDR3 contains 18 residues. The CDR3 loop is CTSSQVGLAGNTHNEQFF. The CDR3 DNA follows: TGCACCAGCAGCCAAGTCGGACTAGCGGGAAATACCCACAATGAGCAGTTCTTC.

V and J are TRBV5-1 and TRBJ2-1; D perhaps matches TRBD1 (5 bases). Germline values: CDR1 SGHRS, CDR2 YFSETQ. Trimming took off 2 bases at V and 0 bases at J, with 9 bases between the two ends. The CDR3 totals 15 residues. CDR3 nucleotide sequence: TGCGCCAGCAGCTTTGACAGCAGCTCCTACAATGAGCAGTTCTTC. This codes for CASSFDSSSYNEQFF.

The J gene is TRBJ1-1, the V gene TRBV7-3, with D uncertain. With 1 base removed from V and 0 bases from J, the gap between germline ends came to 12 bases. Germline lookup yields CDR1 SGHTA and CDR2 FQGTGA. The CDR3 covers 16 residues. The CDR3 loop reads CASSLMGRTVNTEAFF. Here the CDR3 DNA reads TGTGCCAGCAGCTTAATGGGCAGGACCGTGAACACTGAAGCTTTCTTT.

This clone showed up just a few times. V gene TRBV4-1 combines with J gene TRBJ2-1, with TRBD2 matching over 10 bases. Per the germline V gene, CDR1 is MGHRA and CDR2 is YSYEKL. The trim removed 1 base at V and 9 bases at J, leaving 15 bases unmatched. The CDR3 runs 18 residues. CDR3 coding DNA: TGCGCCAGCAGCCAAGTCCCCCCGGAACTAGCGGGATGGGGTGAGCAGTTCTTC. Protein product: CASSQVPPELAGWGEQFF.

The chain is built from TRBV5-6 and TRBJ1-5; D is perhaps TRBD1 (5 bases). Trimming took 7 bases from V and 5 from J, leaving 13 bases between them. CDR1 is SGHDT, CDR2 YYEEEE, per germline. The CDR3 is 13 amino acids. The CDR3 protein is CASAGAPDQPQHF. The CDR3 region has the DNA TGTGCCAGCGCCGGGGCGCCCGATCAGCCCCAGCATTTT.

The chain combines TRBV7-6 with TRBJ2-3; TRBD1 might be the D (6 bases). The CDR3 is 14 residues long. V lost 7 bases to trimming and J lost 3 bases, with 14 bases between them. The germline V gene has CDR1 SGHVS and CDR2 FNYEAQ. For the CDR3, the DNA is TGTGCCAGCACCCGAGGGGGAGAAACAGATACGCAGTATTTT. Amino acids: CASTRGGETDTQYF.

This chain uses TRBV27 with TRBJ2-2; D possibly corresponds to TRBD1 (6 bases). CDR3 length: 15 amino acids. Germline V gene lookup returns CDR1 MNHEY and CDR2 SMNVEV (reference sequence). Trimming cost V 6 bases and J 7 bases, with 18 bases left between them. The CDR3 reads CASSPQRGSSGELFF. Here the CDR3 DNA reads TGTGCCAGCAGCCCCCAGAGGGGGAGTAGCGGGGAGCTGTTTTTT.

This clone turned up a few times. The gene calls are TRBV18 and TRBJ2-1, with 9 bases that match TRBD2. V trimming: 4 bases; J trimming: 9 bases; junction bases outside the gene matches: 10. The germline CDR1 and CDR2 sequences are KGHSH and LQKENI. This CDR3 spans 15 amino acids. The CDR3 here is CASSLKGLAVGEQFF. DNA for the CDR3: TGTGCCAGCTCACTAAAGGGACTAGCTGTCGGTGAGCAGTTCTTC.

Comment on this clone: A much larger clone sits a single nucleotide away, making a read error possible. Other DNA sequences within the sample encode an identical CDR3. The gene calls are TRBV29-1 and TRBJ1-1; 8 positions agree with TRBD1. Per germline, CDR1 SQVTM and CDR2 ANQGSEA. The CDR3 totals 14 residues. The CDR3 spells CSTQRTGLNTEAFF. CDR3 coding DNA: TGCAGTACCCAAAGGACAGGGTTGAACACTGAAGCTTTCTTT.

This clone has only one observation. The genes are TRBV6-6 and TRBJ1-5; TRBD1 aligns across 10 bases. Trimming cost V 6 bases and J 7 bases; bases outside gene matches: 6. The length of the CDR3 is 14 residues. Germline V lookup: CDR1 MNHNY, CDR2 SVGAGI (reference sequence). CDR3 DNA sequence: TGTGCCAGCAGCCGACAGGGGGCGGGACAGCCCCAGCATTTT. Translated: CASSRQGAGQPQHF.

There are a few counts of this clone. The chain employs TRBV11-3 and TRBJ2-2; D gene ambiguous. CDR3 length: 16 residues. V lost 1 base, J lost 3 bases, and 12 bases lay in between. The germline gives CDR1 SGHNT, CDR2 YENEEA. The CDR3 loop is CASSLASSGDTGELFF. The CDR3 DNA follows: TGTGCCAGCAGCTTAGCTTCCTCGGGCGACACCGGGGAGCTGTTTTTT.

The CDR3, as DNA: TGTGCCAGCCGAGTAGGCGGGCGGACCGGGACAGCCTACACTGAAGCTTTCTTT. Protein sequence: CASRVGGRTGTAYTEAFF. V usage is TRBV28 and J usage is TRBJ1-1, with 7 bases that match TRBD1. The CDR3 sequence is 18 residues long. Losses at the gene ends were 8 bases for V and 3 bases for J; bases not matched to a gene: 21. Germline CDR1 is MDHEN and CDR2 is SYDVKM.

V gene TRBV28 combines with J gene TRBJ2-7; D possibly corresponds to TRBD1 (6 bases). CDR1 is MDHEN, CDR2 SYDVKM, per germline. The V end was cut by 6 bases, the J end by 1 base, with 16 bases between. This CDR3 is 15 amino acids long. DNA of the CDR3: TGTGCCAGCAGCCCCCCGACAGGTACTTCCTACGAGCAGTACTTC. It specifies CASSPPTGTSYEQYF.

The chain couples TRBV7-2 to TRBJ2-7; D is unresolved. Germline V lookup: CDR1 SGHTA, CDR2 FQGNSA. The CDR3 sequence is 14 residues long. The V gene lost 2 bases and the J gene lost 0 bases, with 8 bases spanning the gap. For the CDR3, the DNA is TGTGCCAGCAGCTTAAGACGTACCTCCTACGAGCAGTACTTC. This sequence encodes CASSLRRTSYEQYF. Complete variable domain (other parts from reference TRBV7-2 and TRBJ2-7): GAGVSQSPSNKVTEKGKDVELRCDPISGHTALYWYRQSLGQGLEFLIYFQGNSAPDKSGLPSDRFSAERTGGSVSTLTIQRTQQEDSAVYLCASSLRRTSYEQYFGPGTRLTVT.

The chain is built from TRBV29-1 and TRBJ2-3; D is uncertain. From germline, CDR1 is SQVTM and CDR2 ANQGSEA. Trimming shortened V by 7 bases and J by 0 bases, and 8 bases separated the two germline ends. The CDR3 covers 12 residues. Here the CDR3 reads CSATPSTDTQYF. For the CDR3, the DNA is TGCAGCGCCACTCCGAGCACAGATACGCAGTATTTT.

The gene calls are TRBV27 and TRBJ1-1; D might be TRBD1 (6 bases). V was trimmed by 5 bases and J by 7 bases, leaving 17 bases between them. Germline CDR1 is MNHEY and CDR2 is SMNVEV (reference sequence). The CDR3 spans 14 residues. The CDR3, as DNA: TGTGCCAGCAGTGCATCCAGGGGAGGGAGTGAAGCTTTCTTT. Translating gives CASSASRGGSEAFF.

This clone was seen a single time. Other DNA sequences in this specimen translate into the identical CDR3. The genes are TRBV7-3 and TRBJ2-2; no clear D gene. Germline V gene sequence: CDR1 SGHTA, CDR2 FQGTGA. Trimming cost V 3 bases and J 0 bases, with 2 bases left between them. The CDR3 extends over 13 amino acids. Here the CDR3 DNA reads TGTGCCAGCAGCTTGACGAACACCGGGGAGCTGTTTTTT. Translated: CASSLTNTGELFF.

The chain carries TRBV15 and TRBJ1-5; TRBD1 is a possible D gene (6 bases). V lost 5 bases to trimming and J lost 4 bases, with 15 bases between them. CDR3 size: 15 residues. From germline, CDR1 is LNHNV and CDR2 YYDKDF (reference sequence). In DNA, the CDR3 is TGTGCCACCAGCCTCATGGACAGTCGGAATCAGCCCCAGCATTTT. It yields the protein CATSLMDSRNQPQHF.

The chain is built from TRBV5-1 and TRBJ1-5; possibly TRBD1 for D (5 bases). The CDR3 length is 14 residues. Germline V gene data show CDR1 as SGHRS and CDR2 as YFSETQ. Trimming took 5 bases from V and 2 from J, leaving 11 bases between them. The CDR3 region is CASRAGEGNQPQHF. The CDR3, as DNA: TGCGCCAGCAGAGCGGGGGAGGGCAATCAGCCCCAGCATTTT. The variable domain in full, completed from reference TRBV5-1 and TRBJ1-5, reads KAGVTQTPRYLIKTRGQQVTLSCSPISGHRSVSWYQQTPGQGLQFLFEYFSETQRNKGNFPGRFSGRQFSNSRSEMNVSTLELGDSALYLCASRAGEGNQPQHFGDGTRLSIL.

V gene TRBV30 combines with J gene TRBJ1-1, with TRBD1 as a possible D gene (6 bases). Germline V gene data show CDR1 as GTSNPN and CDR2 as SVGIG (reference sequence). The CDR3 extends over 12 amino acids. The ends were cut back, 2 bases at V and 11 bases at J, with 15 bases in the middle. CDR3 residues: CAWSPNREEAFF. DNA for the CDR3: TGTGCCTGGAGTCCAAACAGGGAAGAGGCTTTCTTT.

The V and J genes are TRBV2 and TRBJ1-1; TRBD1 is a possible D gene (5 bases). Germline-derived CDR1 and CDR2 are SNHLY and FYNNEI. V was clipped by 1 base and J by 4 bases, with 10 bases between them. The CDR3 runs 14 residues. The CDR3 spells CASSEGWGTTEAFF. The CDR3 DNA is TGTGCCAGCAGTGAAGGTTGGGGCACCACTGAAGCTTTCTTT.

This clone was recorded a few times. J is TRBJ2-2 and V is TRBV7-2, with a tentative D call TRBD1 (5 bases). Trimming took 3 bases from V and 0 from J, leaving 8 bases between them. The V gene's germline CDR1 is SGHTA and CDR2 FQGNSA. There are 15 residues in the CDR3. The CDR3 is CASSLQGANTGELFF. The CDR3 nucleotides are TGTGCCAGCAGCTTGCAAGGGGCGAACACCGGGGAGCTGTTTTTT.

This clone has more than one count but fewer than ten. This rearrangement joins TRBV6-1 to TRBJ1-1; no firm D call. Germline V lookup: CDR1 MNHNS, CDR2 SASEGT. V was cut by 2 bases and J by 5 bases, with 15 bases left in between. The CDR3 has 15 amino acids. CDR3 protein: CASSERSASATEAFF. As DNA, the CDR3 is TGTGCCAGCAGTGAACGAAGCGCGTCAGCGACTGAAGCTTTCTTT.